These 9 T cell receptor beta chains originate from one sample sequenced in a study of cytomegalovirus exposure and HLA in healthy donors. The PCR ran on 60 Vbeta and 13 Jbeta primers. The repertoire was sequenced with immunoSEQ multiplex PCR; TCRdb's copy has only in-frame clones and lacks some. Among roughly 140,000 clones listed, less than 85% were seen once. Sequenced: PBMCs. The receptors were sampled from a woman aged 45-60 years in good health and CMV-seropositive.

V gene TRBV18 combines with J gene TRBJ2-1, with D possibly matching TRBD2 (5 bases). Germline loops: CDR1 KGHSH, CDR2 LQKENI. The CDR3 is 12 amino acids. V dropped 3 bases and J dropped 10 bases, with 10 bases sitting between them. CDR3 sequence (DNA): TGTGCCAGCTCACCCCTAGCCCGGGAGCAGTTCTTC. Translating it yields CASSPLAREQFF.

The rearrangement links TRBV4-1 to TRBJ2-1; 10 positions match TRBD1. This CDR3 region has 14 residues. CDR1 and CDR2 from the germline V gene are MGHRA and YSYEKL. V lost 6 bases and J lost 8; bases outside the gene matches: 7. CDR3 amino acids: CASRRQGAMYEQFF. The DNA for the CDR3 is TGCGCCAGCAGAAGACAGGGGGCTATGTATGAGCAGTTCTTC.

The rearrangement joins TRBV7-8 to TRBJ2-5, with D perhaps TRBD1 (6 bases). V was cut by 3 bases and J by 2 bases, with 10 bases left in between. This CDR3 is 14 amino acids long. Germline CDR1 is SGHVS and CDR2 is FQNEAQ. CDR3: CASSFGTSQETQYF. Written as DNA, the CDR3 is TGTGCCAGCAGCTTTGGGACATCTCAAGAGACCCAGTACTTC.

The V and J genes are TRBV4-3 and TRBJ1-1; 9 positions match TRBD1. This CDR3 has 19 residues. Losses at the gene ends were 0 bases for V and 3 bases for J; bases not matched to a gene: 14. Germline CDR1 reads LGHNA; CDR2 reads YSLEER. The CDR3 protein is CASSQDPGTGRYGDTEAFF. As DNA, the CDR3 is TGCGCCAGCAGCCAAGACCCGGGGACAGGGAGGTACGGAGACACTGAAGCTTTCTTT.

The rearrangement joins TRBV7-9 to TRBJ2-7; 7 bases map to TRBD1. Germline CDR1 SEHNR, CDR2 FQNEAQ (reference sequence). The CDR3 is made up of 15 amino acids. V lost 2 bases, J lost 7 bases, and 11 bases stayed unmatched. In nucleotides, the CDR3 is TGTGCCAGCAGCTTAAATACAGGGGAGACGAGGGAGCAGTACTTC. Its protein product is CASSLNTGETREQYF.

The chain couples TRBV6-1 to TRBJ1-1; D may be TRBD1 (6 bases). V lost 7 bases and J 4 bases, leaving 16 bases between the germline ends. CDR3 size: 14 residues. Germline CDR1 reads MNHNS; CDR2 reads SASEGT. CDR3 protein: CASTEGGIGTEAFF. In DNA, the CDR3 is TGTGCCAGCACCGAAGGGGGTATCGGCACTGAAGCTTTCTTT.

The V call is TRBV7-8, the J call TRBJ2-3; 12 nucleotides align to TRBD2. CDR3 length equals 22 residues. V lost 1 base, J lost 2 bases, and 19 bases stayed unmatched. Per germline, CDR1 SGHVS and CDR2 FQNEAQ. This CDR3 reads CASSLDGLWTSGAVGNTDTQYF. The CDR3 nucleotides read TGTGCCAGCAGCTTAGACGGATTGTGGACTAGCGGGGCGGTGGGGAACACAGATACGCAGTATTTT.

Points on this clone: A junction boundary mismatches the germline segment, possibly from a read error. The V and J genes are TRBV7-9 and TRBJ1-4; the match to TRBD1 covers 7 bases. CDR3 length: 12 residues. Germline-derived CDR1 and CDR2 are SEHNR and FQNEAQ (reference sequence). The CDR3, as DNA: TGTTCCAGCACAGGGGTGTGGGAAAAACTGTTTTTT. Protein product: CSSTGVWEKLFF.

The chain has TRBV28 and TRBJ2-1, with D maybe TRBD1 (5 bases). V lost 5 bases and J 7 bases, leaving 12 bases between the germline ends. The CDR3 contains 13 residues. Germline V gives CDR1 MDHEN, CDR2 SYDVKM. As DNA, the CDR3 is TGTGCCAGCAGTCCAAGACAGAGAAATGAGCAGTTCTTC. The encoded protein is CASSPRQRNEQFF. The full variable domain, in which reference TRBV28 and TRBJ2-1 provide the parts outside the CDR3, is DVKVTQSSRYLVKRTGEKVFLECVQDMDHENMFWYRQDPGLGLRLIYFSYDVKMKEKGDIPEGYSVSREKKERFSLILESASTNQTSMYLCASSPRQRNEQFFGPGTRLTVL.